Detailed here is one T cell receptor (beta chain). This sample is part of a study of blood T cell repertoires in COVID-19. The overall study: Collection of acute and convalescent COVID-19 samples took place in the United States, Italy and Spain. In each case, the material was cDNA or gDNA derived from T cells, B-cell-depleted T cells, or PBMCs.

Germline V gives CDR1 LGHNA, CDR2 YSLEER. This CDR3 region has 14 residues. J was trimmed by 7 bases and V by 4 bases; bases with no gene match: 6. Original handling: Amplification of reference gene primers was used by the study to estimate nucleated cell counts. Produced via immunoSEQ multiplex PCR; TCRdb's table is partial and in-frame only. V and J calls and clone size are as listed in that table; D and trimming were resolved from the DNA. The sample lists some 210,000 clones, roughly 84% seen once, with roughly 6.2% in the top ten. This TCR was recovered from a woman aged 40-49 years who had recovered from COVID-19. Sequencing used peripheral blood. J is TRBJ1-4 and V is TRBV4-3; 7 nucleotides align to TRBD1. The CDR3 loop reads CASSPTQGFEKLFF. In DNA form, the CDR3 reads TGCGCCAGCAGCCCTACACAGGGGTTTGAAAAACTGTTTTTT.